This is a list of T cell receptor beta chains from one sample in a study of blood T cell repertoires in COVID-19. TCRdb's table, derived via immunoSEQ multiplex PCR, lists solely in-frame clones and lacks some. Among 200,000 to 250,000 clones, approximately 83% were seen once, and the ten largest hold around 3.4%. What was sequenced was PBMCs or T cells enriched from blood (not recorded which). The receptor source for this set is a woman aged 60-75 years who had recovered from COVID-19. Each CDR3 is given with its conserved first and last residue. D genes are given only for firm matches. Size is stated for part of the rows, as once, few or many counts, or as a class when the clone is expanded.

TRBJ2-3,.,TRBD2,TRBV6-4,TGTGCCACGATGGCGGGGGATGGGGGTACGCAGTATTTT,CATMAGDGGTQYF
TRBJ2-5,.,.,TRBV11-2,TGTGCCAGCAGCCTAGAGACCCAGTACTTC,CASSLETQYF
TRBJ1-2,.,TRBD1,TRBV2,TGTGCCAGCAGCCGTGACAGGGAGAGAGGATATGGCTACACCTTC,CASSRDRERGYGYTF
TRBJ2-7,.,TRBD2,TRBV7-9,TGTGCCAGCAGCTTAGGGGCGATGTTAGCGGGGGACCTCGTTCTTCAGTACTTC,CASSLGAMLAGDLVLQYF
TRBJ2-1,.,.,TRBV3-1/TRBV3-2,TGTGCCAGCAGCCAAGGGTTGCAGGGTCCCCCGTTCTTC,CASSQGLQGPPFF
TRBJ1-5,.,.,TRBV11-2,TGTGCCAGCAGCTTAGACTGGCAGGATAATCAGCCCCAGCATTTT,CASSLDWQDNQPQHF
TRBJ2-1,.,.,TRBV5-6,TGTGCCAGCAGCAGCACTTTTTACAATGAGCAGTTCTTC,CASSSTFYNEQFF
TRBJ1-1,.,.,TRBV11-3,TGTGCCAGCAGCTCCCGAGACAGTGGCGAAGCTTTCTTT,CASSSRDSGEAFF
TRBJ1-2,once,.,TRBV5-1,TGCGCCAGCAGCCCTCTCGACAACGAATATGGCTACACCTTC,CASSPLDNEYGYTF
TRBJ2-5,.,TRBD1,TRBV7-9,TGTGCCAGCAGCTTAGCGGACAGGGGAGTGACCCAGTACTTC,CASSLADRGVTQYF
TRBJ2-2,once,.,TRBV4-3,TGCGCCAGCAGCCAAGAGGGTCCCCCAGGCACCGGGGAGCTGTTTTTT,CASSQEGPPGTGELFF
TRBJ2-7,.,.,TRBV3-1/TRBV3-2,TGTGCCAGCAGCCCCTCATCGGGTCTAAGCTCCTACGAGCAGTACTTC,CASSPSSGLSSYEQYF
TRBJ2-1,.,TRBD2,TRBV4-3,TGCGCCAGCAGCCTAAGACTAGCGTGCTCCTACAATGAGCAGTTCTTC,CASSLRLACSYNEQFF
TRBJ1-4,.,.,TRBV19,TGTGCCAGTACTTCACCCGACCGGCGGGGTGAAAAACTGTTTTTT,CASTSPDRRGEKLFF
TRBJ1-2,.,.,TRBV5-1,TGCGCCAGCAGCTTGCAAGGGGGTCCCGACTATGGCTACACCTTC,CASSLQGGPDYGYTF
TRBJ1-2,.,TRBD1,TRBV3-1/TRBV3-2,TGTGCCAGCAGCCAGGGGTACGACAGGGGTATTGGTGGCTACACCTTC,CASSQGYDRGIGGYTF
TRBJ2-1,.,.,TRBV9,TGTGCCAGCAGCGTAGGGGGAGCACGGGAGCAGTTCTTC,CASSVGGAREQFF